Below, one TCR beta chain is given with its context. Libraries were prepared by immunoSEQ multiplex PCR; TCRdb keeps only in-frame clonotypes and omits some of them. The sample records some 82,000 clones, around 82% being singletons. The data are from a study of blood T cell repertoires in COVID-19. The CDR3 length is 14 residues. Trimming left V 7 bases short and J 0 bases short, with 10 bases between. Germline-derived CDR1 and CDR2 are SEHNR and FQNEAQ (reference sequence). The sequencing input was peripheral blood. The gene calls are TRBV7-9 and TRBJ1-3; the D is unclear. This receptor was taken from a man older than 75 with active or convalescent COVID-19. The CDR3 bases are TGTGCCAGCACCCCGGGATTCTCTGGAAACACCATATATTTT. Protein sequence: CASTPGFSGNTIYF.